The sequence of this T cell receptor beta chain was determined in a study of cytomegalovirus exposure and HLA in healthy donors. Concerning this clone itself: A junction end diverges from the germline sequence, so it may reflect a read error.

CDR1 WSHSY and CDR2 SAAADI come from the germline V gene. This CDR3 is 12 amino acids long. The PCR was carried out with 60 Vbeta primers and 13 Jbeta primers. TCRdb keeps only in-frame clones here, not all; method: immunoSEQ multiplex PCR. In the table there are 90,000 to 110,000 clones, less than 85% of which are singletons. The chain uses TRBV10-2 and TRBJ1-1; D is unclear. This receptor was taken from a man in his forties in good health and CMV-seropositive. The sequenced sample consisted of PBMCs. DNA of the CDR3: TGCGCCAGCAGTGAGTCTAACAGTGAAGCTTTCTTT. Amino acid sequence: CASSESNSEAFF.